This T cell receptor beta chain was recorded in a study of T cell responses to AZD1222 COVID-19 vaccine. Sequencing used immunoSEQ multiplex PCR; TCRdb keeps in-frame clones, though not all of them. The sample shows around 150,000 clones, more than 85% of them seen only once. General observations from the study: Only a handful of AZD1222 recipients, six or seven in all, had baseline seropositivity. Spike-wide coverage was observed for vaccine-associated CD4 TCRs, with dominant responses at 160-218 and 743-854. The breadth and depth of Spike-specific TCRs increased once two AZD1222 doses had been given.

Regarding this clone: No antigen is known for it.

Sequenced here: peripheral blood, sampled 28 days after the second AZD1222 dose. This sequence originates from an adult who received the AZD1222 COVID-19 vaccine.

For the CDR3, the DNA is TGTGCCAGCTCACCCAGGGGGCGCACCGGGGAGCTGTTTTTT. This gives the protein CASSPRGRTGELFF. The gene calls are TRBV18 and TRBJ2-2, with 8 nucleotides matching TRBD1. The germline V gene has CDR1 KGHSH and CDR2 LQKENI. V was clipped by 3 bases and J by 4 bases; unmatched bases: 1. The CDR3 contains 14 residues.